This passage covers 14 T cell receptor beta chains from one sample sequenced in a study of cytomegalovirus exposure and HLA in healthy donors (dated 2017 in TCRdb). The receptor library was made with the immunoSEQ multiplex PCR assay. The multiplex PCR relied on a mix of 60 forward primers for TCR Vbeta segments and 13 reverse primers for TCR Jbeta segments. The source is immuneACCESS, and TCRdb retained only in-frame sequences with V and J called. Part of the clones is not carried over; for the studies checked, unresolved V genes explain less than half of this, and the remainder is unexplained. The sample includes about 120,000 clones, with about 70% observed a single time. Clones ranked in the top ten supply about 2% of the sample. Sequencing input: PBMCs. The receptors were sampled from a human donor in good health.

The chain has TRBV9 and TRBJ1-6; 7 positions match TRBD1. There are 14 residues in the CDR3. CDR1 is SGDLS, CDR2 YYNGEE, per germline. Trimming removed 2 bases from V and 10 bases from J; junction bases left unmatched: 6. The CDR3 spells CASSVKTGDSPLHF. The CDR3 region has the DNA TGTGCCAGCAGCGTGAAAACAGGGGACTCACCCCTCCACTTT.

The genes are TRBV5-6 and TRBJ2-4, with TRBD1 matching 8 bases. CDR1 is SGHDT, CDR2 YYEEEE, per germline. V shed 5 bases, J shed 5 bases, and the junction held 6 bases outside the gene matches. The CDR3 length is 14 residues. Here the CDR3 reads CASSFRDRQNIQYF. The CDR3 nucleotides are TGTGCCAGCAGTTTCCGGGACAGGCAAAACATTCAGTACTTC.

The chain joins TRBV5-6 to TRBJ2-7; no firm D call. Germline loops: CDR1 SGHDT, CDR2 YYEEEE. Trimming left V 5 bases short and J 2 bases short, with 5 bases between. This CDR3 region has 11 residues. The CDR3 loop reads CASSTAYEQYF. The CDR3 DNA follows: TGTGCCAGCAGTACAGCCTACGAGCAGTACTTC.

The chain is built from TRBV7-9 and TRBJ2-3; D call uncertain. The CDR3 totals 11 residues. Germline values: CDR1 SEHNR, CDR2 FQNEAQ (reference sequence). With 1 base removed from V and 10 bases from J, the gap between germline ends came to 6 bases. The CDR3 DNA sequence: TGTGCCAGCAGCTTAGAATTCGCGCAGTATTTT. It specifies CASSLEFAQYF. The full variable domain, rest sourced from reference TRBV7-9 and TRBJ2-3, is DTGVSQNPRHKITKRGQNVTFRCDPISEHNRLYWYRQTLGQGPEFLTYFQNEAQLEKSRLLSDRFSAERPKGSFSTLEIQRTEQGDSAMYLCASSLEFAQYFGPGTRLTVL.

A single count supports this clone. The V gene is TRBV7-3, the J gene TRBJ1-6; D is possibly TRBD1 (5 bases). Germline V gives CDR1 SGHTA, CDR2 FQGTGA. The length of the CDR3 is 13 residues. Trimming cost V 1 base and J 10 bases, with 8 bases left between them. CDR3 bases: TGTGCCAGCAGCTTAATTGGGGCCTCACCCCTCCACTTT. Translating it yields CASSLIGASPLHF. The full variable domain, rest sourced from reference TRBV7-3 and TRBJ1-6, is GAGVSQTPSNKVTEKGKYVELRCDPISGHTALYWYRQSLGQGPEFLIYFQGTGAADDSGLPNDRFFAVRPEGSVSTLKIQRTERGDSAVYLCASSLIGASPLHFGNGTRLTVT.

This clone was observed once. V usage is TRBV28 and J usage is TRBJ1-5; 9 bases match TRBD1. The trim removed 4 bases at V and 1 base at J, leaving 2 bases unmatched. Germline V gene sequence: CDR1 MDHEN, CDR2 SYDVKM. CDR3 length equals 15 residues. The chain's CDR3 is CASSYGTGSNQPQHF. The CDR3 DNA is TGTGCCAGCAGTTACGGGACAGGGAGCAATCAGCCCCAGCATTTT.

The chain uses TRBV19 and TRBJ1-2; 8 nucleotides line up with TRBD1. Germline V CDR1 and CDR2: LNHDA, SQIVND (reference sequence). Trimming cost V 9 bases and J 3 bases; bases outside gene matches: 9. The CDR3 length is 14 residues. The CDR3: CASRAGGADYGYTF. The CDR3 DNA is TGTGCCAGCCGAGCAGGGGGCGCGGACTATGGCTACACCTTC.

In regard to this clone: This sample includes further DNA sequences coding for the same CDR3. The J gene is TRBJ1-5, the V gene TRBV6-6; the match to TRBD1 covers 10 bases. Germline values: CDR1 MNHNY, CDR2 SVGAGI (reference sequence). After removal of 6 bases from V and 4 bases from J, the junction contained 6 bases not matched to a gene. CDR3 length: 15 amino acids. CDR3 sequence: CASSPTGQGNQPQHF. The CDR3 bases are TGTGCCAGCAGCCCTACGGGACAGGGGAATCAGCCCCAGCATTTT.

The chain combines TRBV2 with TRBJ1-3, with no clear D. In germline, CDR1 is SNHLY, CDR2 FYNNEI. This CDR3 comprises 16 residues. Trimming pared 6 bases from V and 0 bases from J, leaving 15 bases between. The CDR3 spells CASRPNTEFSGNTIYF. The CDR3 DNA follows: TGTGCCAGCAGACCCAATACAGAGTTCTCTGGAAACACCATATATTTT.

The J gene is TRBJ2-5, the V gene TRBV5-6; 11 nucleotides align to TRBD2. The junction had 8 bases not matched to a gene; V was cut back by 0 bases and J by 4 bases. The CDR3 runs to 17 residues. The germline CDR1 and CDR2 sequences are SGHDT and YYEEEE. CDR3 in amino acids: CASSLAASGRRGETQYF. CDR3 in DNA: TGTGCCAGCAGCTTGGCAGCTAGCGGGAGGCGTGGAGAGACCCAGTACTTC.

The CDR3 DNA is TGTGCCACCAGCACCCCTAGGGGAGGAGCTTTCTTT. It codes for CATSTPRGGAFF. V usage is TRBV15 and J usage is TRBJ1-1, with D possibly matching TRBD1 (5 bases). Germline CDR1 LNHNV, CDR2 YYDKDF (reference sequence). Trimming left V 4 bases short and J 10 bases short, with 13 bases between. The CDR3 contains 12 residues.

The V and J genes are TRBV7-2 and TRBJ2-2, with a tentative D call TRBD1 (5 bases). CDR3 length equals 17 residues. Trimming shortened V by 5 bases and J by 2 bases, and 18 bases separated the two germline ends. From germline, CDR1 is SGHTA and CDR2 FQGNSA. The CDR3 region is CASSVAGAGINTGELFF. DNA of the CDR3: TGTGCCAGCAGCGTCGCTGGAGCAGGGATAAACACCGGGGAGCTGTTTTTT.

The chain employs TRBV25-1 and TRBJ1-4, with 10 positions matching TRBD1. Germline V gene lookup returns CDR1 MGHDK and CDR2 SYGVNS. Trimming removed 4 bases from V and 3 bases from J; junction bases left unmatched: 5. This CDR3 comprises 16 residues. The CDR3 spells CASSAGQGVANEKLFF. CDR3 coding DNA: TGTGCCAGCAGTGCCGGACAGGGGGTTGCTAATGAAAAACTGTTTTTT.

This chain joins TRBV27 and TRBJ2-1; maybe TRBD1 (5 bases). Germline CDR1 is MNHEY and CDR2 is SMNVEV (reference sequence). The length of the CDR3 is 14 residues. V lost 5 bases and J 5 bases, leaving 13 bases between the germline ends. The CDR3 sequence is CASSLEWGHNEQFF. In nucleotides, the CDR3 is TGTGCCAGCAGTCTAGAGTGGGGCCACAATGAGCAGTTCTTC.